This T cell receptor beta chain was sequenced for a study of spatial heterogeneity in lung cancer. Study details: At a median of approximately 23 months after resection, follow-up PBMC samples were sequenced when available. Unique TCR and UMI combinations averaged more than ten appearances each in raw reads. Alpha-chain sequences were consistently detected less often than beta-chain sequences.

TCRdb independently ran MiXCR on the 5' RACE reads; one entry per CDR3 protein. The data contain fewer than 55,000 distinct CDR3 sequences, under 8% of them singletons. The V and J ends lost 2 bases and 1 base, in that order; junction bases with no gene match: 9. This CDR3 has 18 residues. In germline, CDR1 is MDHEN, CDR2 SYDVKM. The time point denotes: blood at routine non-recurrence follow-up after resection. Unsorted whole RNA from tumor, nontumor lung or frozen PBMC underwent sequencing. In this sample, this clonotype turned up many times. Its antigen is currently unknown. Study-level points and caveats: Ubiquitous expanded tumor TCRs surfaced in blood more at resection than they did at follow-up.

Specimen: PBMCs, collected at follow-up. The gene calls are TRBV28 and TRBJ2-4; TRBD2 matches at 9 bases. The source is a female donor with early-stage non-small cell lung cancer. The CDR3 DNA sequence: TGTGCCAGCAGTTTAGGGGCTCAGCGGGGGGTTGCCAAAAACATTCAGTACTTC. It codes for CASSLGAQRGVAKNIQYF.